This TCR beta chain was retrieved from a study of lymphopenia after photon versus proton radiotherapy. Findings and limits, study-wide: In patients who died, overall survival fell as post-nadir TCR diversity dropped more. Better survival with proton therapy was suggested as possible, not demonstrated. Oligoclonal CD8+ Temra expansion after nadir drove photon patients' diversity drop. Proton therapy kept repertoires fairly stable, unlike photons, which gained effector/memory cells.

Details on this clone: Antigen unknown.

Sequencing used immunoSEQ multiplex PCR; TCRdb keeps in-frame clones, though not all of them. Of thousands of clones listed, around nine tenths were seen once; the top ten hold about a fifth. This sample comprised peripheral blood, obtained from a patient treated with photon-based radiotherapy. This clonotype was obtained from a man of 80 years or more with cholangiocarcinoma.

The CDR3 loop is CASSVMSGLGNEQFF. In DNA, the CDR3 is TGTGCCAGCAGCGTAATGTCAGGGCTGGGGAATGAGCAGTTCTTC. The chain is built from TRBV9 and TRBJ2-1; perhaps TRBD1 as D (5 bases). From germline, CDR1 is SGDLS and CDR2 YYNGEE. The CDR3 has 15 amino acids. With 1 base removed from V and 7 bases from J, the gap between germline ends came to 15 bases.